The subject of this entry is one T cell receptor (beta chain). The entry originates in a study of blood T cell repertoires in COVID-19. The CDR3 totals 14 residues. Per the germline V gene, CDR1 is LNHDA and CDR2 is SQIVND (reference sequence). V was cut by 6 bases and J by 3 bases, with 12 bases left in between. The method was immunoSEQ multiplex PCR; TCRdb's version includes in-frame clones alone and lacks a portion of them. The sample carries nearly 15,000 clones, roughly nine tenths recorded once. The receptor was isolated from a human donor in a cohort sampled during active COVID-19. Sequencing used peripheral blood. The rearrangement uses TRBV19 and TRBJ1-5; D unresolved. The CDR3 loop reads CASRGTPINQPQHF. CDR3 in DNA: TGTGCCAGTAGGGGCACGCCGATCAATCAGCCCCAGCATTTT.